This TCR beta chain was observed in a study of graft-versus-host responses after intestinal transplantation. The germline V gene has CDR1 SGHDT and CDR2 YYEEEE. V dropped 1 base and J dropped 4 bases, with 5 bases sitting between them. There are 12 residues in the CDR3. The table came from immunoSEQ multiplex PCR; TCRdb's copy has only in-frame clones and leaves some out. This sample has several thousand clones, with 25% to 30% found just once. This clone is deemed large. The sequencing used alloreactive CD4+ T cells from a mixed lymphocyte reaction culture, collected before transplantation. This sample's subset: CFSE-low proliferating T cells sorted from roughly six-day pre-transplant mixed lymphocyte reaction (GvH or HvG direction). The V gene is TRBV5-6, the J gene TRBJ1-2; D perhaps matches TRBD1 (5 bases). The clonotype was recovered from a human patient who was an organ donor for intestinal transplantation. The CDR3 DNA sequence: TGTGCCAGCAGCTTGAGGGGCTATGGCTACACCTTC. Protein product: CASSLRGYGYTF.